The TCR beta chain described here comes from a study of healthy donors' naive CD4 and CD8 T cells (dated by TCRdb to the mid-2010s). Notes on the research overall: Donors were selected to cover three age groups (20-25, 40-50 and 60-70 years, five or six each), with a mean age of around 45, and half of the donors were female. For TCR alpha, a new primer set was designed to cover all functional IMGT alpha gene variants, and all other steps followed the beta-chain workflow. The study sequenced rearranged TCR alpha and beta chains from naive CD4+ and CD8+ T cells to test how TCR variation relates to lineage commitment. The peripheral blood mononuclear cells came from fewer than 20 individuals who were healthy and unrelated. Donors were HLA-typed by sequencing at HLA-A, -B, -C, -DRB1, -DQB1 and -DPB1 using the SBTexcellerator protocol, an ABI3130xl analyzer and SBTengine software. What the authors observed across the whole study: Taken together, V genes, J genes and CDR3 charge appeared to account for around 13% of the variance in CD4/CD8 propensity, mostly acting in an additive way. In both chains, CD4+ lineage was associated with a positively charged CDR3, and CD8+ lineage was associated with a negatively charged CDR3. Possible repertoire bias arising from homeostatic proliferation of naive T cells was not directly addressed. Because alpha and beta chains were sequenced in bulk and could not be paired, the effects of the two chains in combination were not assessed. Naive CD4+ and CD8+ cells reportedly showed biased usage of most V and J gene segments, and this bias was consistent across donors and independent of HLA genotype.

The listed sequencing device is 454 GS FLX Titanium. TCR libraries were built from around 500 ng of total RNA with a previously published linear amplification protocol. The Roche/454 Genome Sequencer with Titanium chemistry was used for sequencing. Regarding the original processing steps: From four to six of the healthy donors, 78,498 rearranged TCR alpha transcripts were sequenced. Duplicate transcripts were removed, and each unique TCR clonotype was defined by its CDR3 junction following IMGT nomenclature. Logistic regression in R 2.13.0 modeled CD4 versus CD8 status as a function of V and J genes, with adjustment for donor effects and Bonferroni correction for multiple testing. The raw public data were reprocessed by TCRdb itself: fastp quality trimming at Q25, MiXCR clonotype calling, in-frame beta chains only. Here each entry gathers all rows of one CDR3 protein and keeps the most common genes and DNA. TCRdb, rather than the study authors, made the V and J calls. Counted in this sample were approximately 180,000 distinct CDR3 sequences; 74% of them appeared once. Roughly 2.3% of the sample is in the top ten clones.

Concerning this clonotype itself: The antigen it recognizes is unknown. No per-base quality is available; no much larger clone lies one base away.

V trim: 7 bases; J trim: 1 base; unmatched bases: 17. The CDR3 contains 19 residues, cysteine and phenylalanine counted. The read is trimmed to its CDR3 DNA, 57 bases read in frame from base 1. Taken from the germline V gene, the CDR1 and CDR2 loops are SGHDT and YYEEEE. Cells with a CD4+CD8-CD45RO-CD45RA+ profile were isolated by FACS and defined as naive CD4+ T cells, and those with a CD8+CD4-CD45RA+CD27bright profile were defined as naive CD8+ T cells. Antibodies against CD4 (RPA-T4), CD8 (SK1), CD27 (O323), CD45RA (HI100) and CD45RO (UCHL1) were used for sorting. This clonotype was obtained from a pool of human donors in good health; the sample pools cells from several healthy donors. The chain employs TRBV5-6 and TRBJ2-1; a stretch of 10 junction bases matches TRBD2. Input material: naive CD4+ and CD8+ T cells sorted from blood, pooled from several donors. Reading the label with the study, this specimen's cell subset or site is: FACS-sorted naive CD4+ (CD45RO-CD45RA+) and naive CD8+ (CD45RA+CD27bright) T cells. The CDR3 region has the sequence CASRAKREGLDESYNEQFF. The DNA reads TGTGCCAGCCGAGCAAAGCGGGAGGGCCTAGACGAGTCCTACAATGAGCAGTTCTTC. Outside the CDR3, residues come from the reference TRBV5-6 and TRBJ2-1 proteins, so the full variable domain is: DAGVTQSPTHLIKTRGQQVTLRCSPKSGHDTVSWYQQALGQGPQFIFQYYEEEERQRGNFPDRFSGHQFPNYSSELNVNALLLGDSALYLCASRAKREGLDESYNEQFFGPGTRLTVL.